The rows below give T cell receptor beta chains drawn from one sample of a study of T cell responses to AZD1222 COVID-19 vaccine. Assay: immunoSEQ multiplex PCR; the TCRdb copy retains only in-frame clones and omits some. The table lists tens of thousands of clones, about 72% of them singletons. The starting material was peripheral blood, obtained on day 0 of AZD1222 vaccination. The receptors originated from an adult in good health. The CDR3 runs from the conserved cysteine through the conserved F or W. A D gene is named only where the DNA matches it firmly. Rows give clone size only sometimes, using once, few, many, or a class for an expanded clone.

v_call: TRBV5-1
d_call: TRBD1
j_call: TRBJ2-7
clone_size: -
cdr3_nt: TGCGCCAGCAGCTCCTCACCACAGGGGGCTAACTCGTACGAGCAGTACTTC
cdr3_aa: CASSSSPQGANSYEQYF

v_call: TRBV5-1
d_call: TRBD1
j_call: TRBJ2-3
clone_size: once
cdr3_nt: TGCGCCAGCAGCTTGCAGGGGGCGGGAGATACGCAGTATTTT
cdr3_aa: CASSLQGAGDTQYF

v_call: TRBV5-4
d_call: TRBD2
j_call: TRBJ2-1
clone_size: -
cdr3_nt: TGTGCCAGCAGCTTGGGACTAGCGGAATACAATGAGCAGTTCTTC
cdr3_aa: CASSLGLAEYNEQFF

v_call: TRBV5-8
d_call: -
j_call: TRBJ2-7
clone_size: -
cdr3_nt: TGTGCCAGCAGCTTGGGGGTCGGCGGGATAGGCTACGAGCAGTACTTC
cdr3_aa: CASSLGVGGIGYEQYF

v_call: TRBV19
d_call: -
j_call: TRBJ1-2
clone_size: -
cdr3_nt: TGTGCCAGTAGTATAGTATACCCGGCCGGCTATGGCTACACCTTC
cdr3_aa: CASSIVYPAGYGYTF

v_call: TRBV15
d_call: TRBD2
j_call: TRBJ2-1
clone_size: -
cdr3_nt: TGTGCCACCAGCAGTAGGAACAGCGCCCGGCGACTAGCGGGAGGTTATGAGCAGTTCTTC
cdr3_aa: CATSSRNSARRLAGGYEQFF

v_call: TRBV11-3
d_call: -
j_call: TRBJ1-3
clone_size: -
cdr3_nt: TGTGCCAGCAGCTCAGCTCAGGGGAGATCTGGAAACACCATATATTTT
cdr3_aa: CASSSAQGRSGNTIYF

v_call: TRBV2
d_call: -
j_call: TRBJ1-2
clone_size: -
cdr3_nt: TGTGCCAGCGAGGTGGGAAGGAGCTACACCTTC
cdr3_aa: CASEVGRSYTF

v_call: TRBV28
d_call: -
j_call: TRBJ2-7
clone_size: -
cdr3_nt: TGTGCCAGCAGTTTGAACGGAGGACGGTACGAGCAGTACTTC
cdr3_aa: CASSLNGGRYEQYF

v_call: TRBV6-1
d_call: -
j_call: TRBJ1-4
clone_size: few
cdr3_nt: TGTGCCAGCAGTGAAGCCTCCGGGACGCCTAATGAAAAACTGTTTTTT
cdr3_aa: CASSEASGTPNEKLFF

v_call: TRBV6-5
d_call: -
j_call: TRBJ2-1
clone_size: -
cdr3_nt: TGTGCCAGCACTAGTCAGCAGCTGTACAATGAGCAGTTCTTC
cdr3_aa: CASTSQQLYNEQFF

v_call: TRBV27
d_call: TRBD1
j_call: TRBJ2-3
clone_size: -
cdr3_nt: TGTGCCAGCAGTTTATTGGGACAGGGGGCCAGCACAGATACGCAGTATTTT
cdr3_aa: CASSLLGQGASTDTQYF

v_call: TRBV7-2
d_call: -
j_call: TRBJ1-5
clone_size: -
cdr3_nt: TGTGCCAGCAGCTTAACCCCTGTCCAGCCCCAGCATTTT
cdr3_aa: CASSLTPVQPQHF

v_call: TRBV2
d_call: TRBD1
j_call: TRBJ2-2
clone_size: -
cdr3_nt: TGTGCCAGCACCGGGACAGCGAACACCGGGGAGCTGTTTTTT
cdr3_aa: CASTGTANTGELFF

v_call: TRBV28
d_call: -
j_call: TRBJ2-3
clone_size: -
cdr3_nt: TGTGCCAGCAGTGGCGTAAGGACTAGCACAGATACGCAGTATTTT
cdr3_aa: CASSGVRTSTDTQYF

v_call: TRBV9
d_call: TRBD1
j_call: TRBJ1-6
clone_size: once
cdr3_nt: TGTGCCAGCAGCGGGGACAGGGGAATTGCACCCCTCCACTTT
cdr3_aa: CASSGDRGIAPLHF

v_call: TRBV14
d_call: -
j_call: TRBJ1-2
clone_size: -
cdr3_nt: TGTGCCAGCAGCCAGTCCGGGGTTTTGAGTGGCTACACCTTC
cdr3_aa: CASSQSGVLSGYTF

v_call: TRBV27
d_call: -
j_call: TRBJ2-7
clone_size: -
cdr3_nt: TGTGCCAGCAGTTTAGGTTCAACCTACGAGCAGTACTTC
cdr3_aa: CASSLGSTYEQYF

v_call: TRBV7-9
d_call: TRBD2
j_call: TRBJ2-2
clone_size: -
cdr3_nt: TGTGCCATCTCCGGACTAGCGGAGGCGTACACCGGGGAGCTGTTTTTT
cdr3_aa: CAISGLAEAYTGELFF

v_call: TRBV20-1
d_call: -
j_call: TRBJ2-1
clone_size: -
cdr3_nt: TGCAGTGCTAGTGGACCGCCTTACGACTACAATGAGCAGTTCTTC
cdr3_aa: CSASGPPYDYNEQFF

v_call: TRBV10-1
d_call: -
j_call: TRBJ2-5
clone_size: few
cdr3_nt: TGCGCCAGCAGTAGTAATTCGGAAGAGACCCAGTACTTC
cdr3_aa: CASSSNSEETQYF

v_call: TRBV7-6
d_call: -
j_call: TRBJ1-2
clone_size: -
cdr3_nt: TGTGCCAGCAGCTTAGCGCGGGGAGGCCTCTATGGCTACACCTTC
cdr3_aa: CASSLARGGLYGYTF

v_call: TRBV3-1/TRBV3-2
d_call: -
j_call: TRBJ2-7
clone_size: -
cdr3_nt: TGTGCCAGCAGCCAAGCCTCCTGGTTCAAGCCGGAGACCCACGAGCAGTACTTC
cdr3_aa: CASSQASWFKPETHEQYF

v_call: TRBV6-5
d_call: -
j_call: TRBJ2-7
clone_size: -
cdr3_nt: TGTGCCAGCAGTTACTCATGGCACTCCAATTACGAGCAGTACTTC
cdr3_aa: CASSYSWHSNYEQYF

v_call: TRBV7-7
d_call: TRBD2
j_call: TRBJ2-1
clone_size: -
cdr3_nt: TGTGCTAGCAGCTTAGCAGCGGGAGGACCAAATGAGCAGTTCTTC
cdr3_aa: CASSLAAGGPNEQFF

v_call: TRBV9
d_call: -
j_call: TRBJ2-2
clone_size: -
cdr3_nt: TGTGCCAGCAGCGTAGTCGGGCTGGCCGGGGAGCTGTTTTTT
cdr3_aa: CASSVVGLAGELFF

v_call: TRBV28
d_call: TRBD2
j_call: TRBJ2-1
clone_size: once
cdr3_nt: TGTGCCAGCAGTCCGTATCATAGCGGGAGGGCCTTTTTAAACTACAATGAGCAGTTCTTC
cdr3_aa: CASSPYHSGRAFLNYNEQFF

v_call: TRBV3-1/TRBV3-2
d_call: TRBD2
j_call: TRBJ2-2
clone_size: -
cdr3_nt: TGTGCCAGCAGCTCTAACCTACTAGCGGGAGAAGTCGGGGAGCTGTTTTTT
cdr3_aa: CASSSNLLAGEVGELFF

v_call: TRBV6-5
d_call: -
j_call: TRBJ2-7
clone_size: -
cdr3_nt: TGTGCCAGCACACAGACCCTCCGCTACGAGCAGTACTTC
cdr3_aa: CASTQTLRYEQYF

v_call: TRBV27
d_call: -
j_call: TRBJ1-1
clone_size: -
cdr3_nt: TGTGCCAGCAGTTCAATTAGGAACACTGAAGCTTTCTTT
cdr3_aa: CASSSIRNTEAFF

v_call: TRBV2
d_call: TRBD2
j_call: TRBJ2-3
clone_size: -
cdr3_nt: TGTGCCAGCACCTTAGCGGGGAGCACAGATACGCAGTATTTT
cdr3_aa: CASTLAGSTDTQYF

v_call: TRBV28
d_call: TRBD1
j_call: TRBJ2-1
clone_size: -
cdr3_nt: TGTGCCAGCAGTTTATGGACAGGGTTAGGGACGACGTACAATGAGCAGTTCTTC
cdr3_aa: CASSLWTGLGTTYNEQFF

v_call: TRBV29-1
d_call: TRBD2
j_call: TRBJ2-1
clone_size: -
cdr3_nt: TGCAGCGTTGATAGGTCTAGCGGGAGACTAAACTACAATGAGCAGTTCTTC
cdr3_aa: CSVDRSSGRLNYNEQFF

v_call: TRBV27
d_call: -
j_call: TRBJ2-1
clone_size: -
cdr3_nt: TGTGCCAGCAGTTTATTAGGGGCAAGTAGTCACAATGAGCAGTTCTTC
cdr3_aa: CASSLLGASSHNEQFF

v_call: TRBV2
d_call: TRBD2
j_call: TRBJ2-7
clone_size: -
cdr3_nt: TGTGCCAGCAGGCGCGGTAGGTCTAGCGGGAGGGAGGAGCAGTACTTC
cdr3_aa: CASRRGRSSGREEQYF

v_call: TRBV7-6
d_call: -
j_call: TRBJ2-1
clone_size: -
cdr3_nt: TGTGCCAGCAGCTTAAGTAGCGGCAGGCACAATGAGCAGTTCTTC
cdr3_aa: CASSLSSGRHNEQFF

v_call: TRBV18
d_call: -
j_call: TRBJ2-1
clone_size: -
cdr3_nt: TGTGCCAGCTCACCGGCTTGGGAGCGCGAGCAGTTCTTC
cdr3_aa: CASSPAWEREQFF

v_call: TRBV3-1/TRBV3-2
d_call: TRBD1
j_call: TRBJ2-5
clone_size: -
cdr3_nt: TGTGCCAGCAGCCCCCCGGGGACAGGGAAAGAGACCCAGTACTTC
cdr3_aa: CASSPPGTGKETQYF

v_call: TRBV6-4
d_call: TRBD1
j_call: TRBJ2-6
clone_size: -
cdr3_nt: TGTGCCAGCAGTGCACGCCCGACAGGGGCGGGCTCTGGGGCCAACGTCCTGACTTTC
cdr3_aa: CASSARPTGAGSGANVLTF

v_call: TRBV28
d_call: TRBD1
j_call: TRBJ1-1
clone_size: -
cdr3_nt: TGTGCCAGCAGTCTGGACAGGGGGTATGTGGCTTTCTTT
cdr3_aa: CASSLDRGYVAFF

v_call: TRBV7-8
d_call: -
j_call: TRBJ2-3
clone_size: -
cdr3_nt: TGTGCCAGCAGCCCTTCCCCGGCCTCTTGGCTAACAGATACGCAGTATTTT
cdr3_aa: CASSPSPASWLTDTQYF

v_call: TRBV5-1
d_call: -
j_call: TRBJ2-2
clone_size: -
cdr3_nt: TGCGCCAGCAGCTTGGACTCCCCGGACGGGGAGCTGTTTTTT
cdr3_aa: CASSLDSPDGELFF